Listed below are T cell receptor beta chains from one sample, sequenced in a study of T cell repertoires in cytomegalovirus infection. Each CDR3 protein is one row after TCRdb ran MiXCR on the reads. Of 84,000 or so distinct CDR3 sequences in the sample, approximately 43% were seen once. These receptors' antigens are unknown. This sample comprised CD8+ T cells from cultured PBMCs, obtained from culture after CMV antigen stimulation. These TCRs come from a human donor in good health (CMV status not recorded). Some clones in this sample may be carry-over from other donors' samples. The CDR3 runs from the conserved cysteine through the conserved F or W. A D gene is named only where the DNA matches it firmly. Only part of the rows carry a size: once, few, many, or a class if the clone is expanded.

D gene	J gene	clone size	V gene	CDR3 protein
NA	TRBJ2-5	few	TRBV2	CASSESEGGGQETQYF
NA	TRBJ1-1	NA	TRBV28	CASSLSLRQNTEAFF
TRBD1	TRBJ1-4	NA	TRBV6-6	CASETWQGAEQGEKLFF
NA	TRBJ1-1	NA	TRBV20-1	CSVLRVGEGRNTEAFF
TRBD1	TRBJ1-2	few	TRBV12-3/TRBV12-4	CASSYNRGQEGYTF
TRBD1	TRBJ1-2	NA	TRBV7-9	CASSAGGYGYTF
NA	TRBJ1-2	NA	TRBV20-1	CSAAWGGHGYTF
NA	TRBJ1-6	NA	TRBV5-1	CASSLEGGTYNSPLHF
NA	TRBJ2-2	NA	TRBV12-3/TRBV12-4	CASSSREFNTGELFF
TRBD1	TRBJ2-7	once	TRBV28	CASSLQGSTYEQYF